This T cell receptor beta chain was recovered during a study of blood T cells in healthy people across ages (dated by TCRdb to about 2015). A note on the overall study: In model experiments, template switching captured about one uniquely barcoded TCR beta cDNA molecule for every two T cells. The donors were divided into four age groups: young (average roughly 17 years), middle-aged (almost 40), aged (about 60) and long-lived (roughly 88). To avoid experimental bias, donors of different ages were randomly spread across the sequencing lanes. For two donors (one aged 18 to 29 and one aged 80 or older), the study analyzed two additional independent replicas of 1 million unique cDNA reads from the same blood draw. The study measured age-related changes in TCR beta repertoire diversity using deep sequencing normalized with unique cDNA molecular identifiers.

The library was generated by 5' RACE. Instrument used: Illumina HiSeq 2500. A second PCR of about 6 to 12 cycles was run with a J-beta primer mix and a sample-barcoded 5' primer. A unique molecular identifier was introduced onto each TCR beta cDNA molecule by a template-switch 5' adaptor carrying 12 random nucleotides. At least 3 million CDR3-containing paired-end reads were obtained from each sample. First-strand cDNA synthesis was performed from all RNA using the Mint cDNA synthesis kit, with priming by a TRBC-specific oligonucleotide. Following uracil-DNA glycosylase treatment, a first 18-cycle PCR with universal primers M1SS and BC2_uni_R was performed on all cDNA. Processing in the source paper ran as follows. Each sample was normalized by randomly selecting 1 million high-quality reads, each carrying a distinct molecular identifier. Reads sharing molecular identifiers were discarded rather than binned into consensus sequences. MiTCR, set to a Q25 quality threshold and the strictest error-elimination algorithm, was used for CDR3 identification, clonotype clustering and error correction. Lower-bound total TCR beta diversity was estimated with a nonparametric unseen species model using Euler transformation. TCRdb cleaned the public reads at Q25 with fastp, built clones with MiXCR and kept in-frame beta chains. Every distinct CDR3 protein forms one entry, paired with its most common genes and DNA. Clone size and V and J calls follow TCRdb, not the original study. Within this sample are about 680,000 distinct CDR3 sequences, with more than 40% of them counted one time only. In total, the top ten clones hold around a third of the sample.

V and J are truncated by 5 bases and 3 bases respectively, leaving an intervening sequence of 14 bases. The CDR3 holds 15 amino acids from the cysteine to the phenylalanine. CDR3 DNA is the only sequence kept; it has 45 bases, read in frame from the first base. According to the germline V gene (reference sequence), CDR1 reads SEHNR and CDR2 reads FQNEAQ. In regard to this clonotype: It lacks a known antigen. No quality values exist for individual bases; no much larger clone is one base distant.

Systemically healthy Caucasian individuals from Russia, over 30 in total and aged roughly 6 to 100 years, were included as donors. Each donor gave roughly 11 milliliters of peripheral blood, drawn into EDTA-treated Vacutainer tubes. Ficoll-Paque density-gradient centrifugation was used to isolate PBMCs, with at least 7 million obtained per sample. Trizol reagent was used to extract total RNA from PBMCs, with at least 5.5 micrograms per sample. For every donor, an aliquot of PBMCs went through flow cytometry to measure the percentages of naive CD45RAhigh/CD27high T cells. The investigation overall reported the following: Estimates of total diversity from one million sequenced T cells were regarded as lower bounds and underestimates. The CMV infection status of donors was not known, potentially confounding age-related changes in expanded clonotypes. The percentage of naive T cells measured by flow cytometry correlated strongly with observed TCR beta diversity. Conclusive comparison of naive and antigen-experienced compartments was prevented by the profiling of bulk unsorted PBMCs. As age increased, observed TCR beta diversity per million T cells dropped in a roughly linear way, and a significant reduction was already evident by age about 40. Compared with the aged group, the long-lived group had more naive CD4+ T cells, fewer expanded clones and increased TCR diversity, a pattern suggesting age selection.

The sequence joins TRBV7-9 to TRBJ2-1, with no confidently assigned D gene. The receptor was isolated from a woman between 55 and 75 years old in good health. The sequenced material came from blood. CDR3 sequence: CASSQIAGNYNEQFF. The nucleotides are TGTGCCAGCAGCCAAATAGCAGGAAACTACAATGAGCAGTTCTTC.